A single sample gave rise to the 21 T cell receptor beta chains below, sequenced in a study of T cell repertoires in ileal Crohn's disease. Measured with immunoSEQ multiplex PCR; TCRdb has only the in-frame clones, and not every one. The sample lists about 62,000 clones; 85% to 90% were seen once. Regarding time point: neoterminal ileum biopsy at postoperative endoscopy, about 6 months after surgery. The sample taken for sequencing was ileal tissue. These receptors were obtained from an adult with Crohn's disease.

The chain uses TRBV11-1 and TRBJ2-7; 14 nucleotides match TRBD2. The germline CDR1 and CDR2 sequences are SGHAT and FQDESV (reference sequence). The CDR3 extends over 13 amino acids. V lost 6 bases and J lost 5; bases outside the gene matches: 0. CDR3 coding DNA: TGTGCCAGCAGGGGACTAGCGGGAGACGAGCAGTACTTC. This sequence encodes CASRGLAGDEQYF.

This clone was recorded only once. This rearrangement joins TRBV6-5 to TRBJ1-2; 8 nucleotides line up with TRBD1. After removal of 5 bases from V and 1 base from J, the junction contained 3 bases not matched to a gene. The CDR3 is 14 residues long. The germline gives CDR1 MNHEY, CDR2 SVGAGI. The CDR3 nucleotides read TGTGCCAGCAGTGGACAGGGCTTTAACTATGGCTACACCTTC. Amino acid sequence: CASSGQGFNYGYTF.

This chain uses TRBV2 with TRBJ1-2; perhaps TRBD1 as D (5 bases). V was pared by 7 bases and J by 6 bases, with 18 bases between. Germline V gene data show CDR1 as SNHLY and CDR2 as FYNNEI. The CDR3 runs to 14 residues. The CDR3 region has the DNA TGTGCCAGCACCGCGGGACCGTCAGTAAATGGCTACACCTTC. Its protein product is CASTAGPSVNGYTF.

The V call is TRBV6-6, the J call TRBJ1-5; 9 bases map to TRBD1. After removal of 5 bases from V and 5 bases from J, the junction contained 7 bases not matched to a gene. This CDR3 is 15 amino acids long. Germline CDR1 MNHNY, CDR2 SVGAGI (reference sequence). CDR3 protein: CASSRPGQGHQPQHF. The CDR3 region has the DNA TGTGCCAGCAGTAGGCCGGGACAGGGACATCAGCCCCAGCATTTT.

The chain employs TRBV5-8 and TRBJ1-2, with D uncertain. CDR1 is SGHTS and CDR2 is YDEGEE in the germline V gene. The length of the CDR3 is 13 residues. Trimming removed 0 bases from V and 4 bases from J, with 7 bases in between. The CDR3 DNA sequence: TGTGCCAGCAGCTTGGACCCAGTCTATGGCTACACCTTC. This gives the protein CASSLDPVYGYTF.

The chain employs TRBV5-4 and TRBJ2-3; 8 nucleotides line up with TRBD1. Germline V lookup: CDR1 SGHNT, CDR2 YYREEE (reference sequence). J was trimmed by 6 bases and V by 0 bases; bases with no gene match: 6. CDR3 length: 15 residues. The CDR3 is CASSLGQGMIDTQYF. The CDR3 DNA sequence: TGTGCCAGCAGCTTGGGACAGGGGATGATTGATACGCAGTATTTT.

CDR3 residues: CASSKLLALDVRNNEQFF. The CDR3 nucleotides read TGTGCCAGCAGCAAACTCCTAGCGCTTGATGTAAGGAACAATGAGCAGTTCTTC. V is TRBV21-1 and J is TRBJ2-1; whether TRBD2, the table's D call, matches the DNA was not checked. TRBV21-1 represents a pseudogene. CDR3 length: 18 amino acids.

The V and J genes are TRBV5-1 and TRBJ1-4, with a tentative D call TRBD1 (6 bases). This CDR3 spans 14 amino acids. The V end lost 2 bases, the J end lost 1 base, and 6 bases lay between the germline ends. CDR1 SGHRS and CDR2 YFSETQ come from the germline V gene. CDR3 amino acids: CASSLQGTNEKLFF. As DNA, the CDR3 is TGCGCCAGCAGCTTACAGGGAACTAATGAAAAACTGTTTTTT.

This chain uses TRBV4-2 with TRBJ2-2; tentative D call: TRBD1 (6 bases). The ends were cut back, 5 bases at V and 4 bases at J, with 17 bases in the middle. Germline CDR1 reads LGHNA; CDR2 reads YNFKEQ. The CDR3 contains 16 residues. The CDR3 DNA sequence: TGTGCCAGCAGCGGACGGACAGAAGCCGTCACCGGGGAGCTGTTTTTT. It encodes CASSGRTEAVTGELFF.

The rearrangement links TRBV5-6 to TRBJ2-7; 16 bases fit TRBD2. The germline CDR1 and CDR2 sequences are SGHDT and YYEEEE. The V and J ends lost 4 bases and 3 bases, in that order; junction bases with no gene match: 10. The CDR3 covers 18 residues. The DNA of the CDR3 is TGTGCCAGCAGCGCCGGGACTAGCGGGAGGGGTAGTGTCTACGAGCAGTACTTC. The encoded protein is CASSAGTSGRGSVYEQYF.

The chain couples TRBV30 to TRBJ2-5; 11 bases are a match to TRBD2. The CDR3 has 16 amino acids. Losses at the gene ends were 1 base for V and 2 bases for J; bases not matched to a gene: 6. CDR1 and CDR2 (germline): GTSNPN, SVGIG (reference sequence). The CDR3 loop is CAWSGIAGGTQETQYF. For the CDR3, the DNA is TGTGCCTGGAGTGGAATAGCGGGAGGGACACAAGAGACCCAGTACTTC. Complete variable domain (other parts from reference TRBV30 and TRBJ2-5): SQTIHQWPATLVQPVGSPLSLECTVEGTSNPNLYWYRQAAGRGLQLLFYSVGIGQISSEVPQNLSASRPQDRQFILSSKKLLLSDSGFYLCAWSGIAGGTQETQYFGPGTRLLVL.

The chain recombines TRBV11-2 with TRBJ2-5; possibly TRBD2 for D (7 bases). Between the trimmed V and J ends, which lost 4 bases and 5 bases, there was a span of 20 bases. Germline V lookup: CDR1 SGHAT, CDR2 FQNNGV. The CDR3 is made up of 16 amino acids. Here the CDR3 reads CASSSGRGAAMETQYF. Written as DNA, the CDR3 is TGTGCCAGCAGCTCGGGACGGGGGGCGGCGATGGAGACCCAGTACTTC.

The chain employs TRBV14 and TRBJ2-1; no clear D. V shed 3 bases and J shed 0 bases, with 9 bases lying between them. Per the germline V gene, CDR1 is SGHDN and CDR2 is FVKESK. The CDR3 loop spans 15 amino acids. The CDR3 DNA follows: TGTGCCAGCAGCCATCTTAGTAGCTCCTACAATGAGCAGTTCTTC. It translates to CASSHLSSSYNEQFF. Using reference TRBV14 and TRBJ2-1 for the parts outside the CDR3, the full variable domain is EAGVTQFPSHSVIEKGQTVTLRCDPISGHDNLYWYRRVMGKEIKFLLHFVKESKQDESGMPNNRFLAERTGGTYSTLKVQPAELEDSGVYFCASSHLSSSYNEQFFGPGTRLTVL.

The chain combines TRBV5-1 with TRBJ1-1; no firm D call. V was trimmed by 4 bases and J by 4 bases, leaving 17 bases between them. The CDR3 covers 15 residues. Germline CDR1 and CDR2: SGHRS and YFSETQ. The DNA for the CDR3 is TGCGCCAGCAGCCGGGAGCCTTCTGGGAGCACTGAAGCTTTCTTT. Translated: CASSREPSGSTEAFF.

The V call is TRBV5-6, the J call TRBJ2-5; 7 positions agree with TRBD1. The CDR3 loop spans 13 amino acids. Germline assignment: CDR1 SGHDT and CDR2 YYEEEE. V lost 4 bases to trimming and J lost 5 bases; unmatched junction nucleotides: 5. CDR3 nucleotide sequence: TGTGCCAGCAGCGTGACAGGGTCGGAGACCCAGTACTTC. Translation gives CASSVTGSETQYF.

A single count supports this clone. The rearrangement joins TRBV5-4 to TRBJ2-2; TRBD2 aligns across 7 bases. V trimming: 4 bases; J trimming: 7 bases; junction bases outside the gene matches: 10. Germline V gene data show CDR1 as SGHNT and CDR2 as YYREEE (reference sequence). The CDR3 is 15 residues long. The CDR3 protein is CASSVSGARGGELFF. DNA of the CDR3: TGTGCCAGCAGCGTGAGCGGGGCCAGAGGCGGGGAGCTGTTTTTT. Full variable domain (missing parts from reference TRBV5-4 and TRBJ2-2): ETGVTQSPTHLIKTRGQQVTLRCSSQSGHNTVSWYQQALGQGPQFIFQYYREEENGRGNFPPRFSGLQFPNYSSELNVNALELDDSALYLCASSVSGARGGELFFGEGSRLTVL.

The chain carries TRBV5-4 and TRBJ2-3; D not resolved. The CDR3 has 13 amino acids. V was clipped by 4 bases and J by 4 bases, with 10 bases between them. Germline assignment: CDR1 SGHNT and CDR2 YYREEE (reference sequence). CDR3 residues: CASSPGGPDTQYF. CDR3 DNA sequence: TGTGCCAGCAGCCCAGGTGGGCCAGATACGCAGTATTTT.

The genes are TRBV7-2 and TRBJ1-2; possible D gene TRBD1, 5 bases. CDR3 length: 12 amino acids. Germline lookup yields CDR1 SGHTA and CDR2 FQGNSA. The V end was cut by 4 bases, the J end by 5 bases, with 8 bases between. The CDR3 protein is CASSSGLYGYTF. The CDR3, as DNA: TGTGCCAGCAGCTCAGGGTTGTATGGCTACACCTTC.

The chain recombines TRBV29-1 with TRBJ2-2, with 8 positions matching TRBD1. J was trimmed by 5 bases and V by 7 bases; bases with no gene match: 6. Germline CDR1 reads SQVTM; CDR2 reads ANQGSEA. This CDR3 spans 13 amino acids. CDR3 in amino acids: CSASGGVTGELFF. CDR3 in DNA: TGCAGCGCCTCAGGGGGCGTTACCGGGGAGCTGTTTTTT.

V usage is TRBV25-1 and J usage is TRBJ1-4, with 8 nucleotides matching TRBD1. Germline V CDR1 and CDR2: MGHDK, SYGVNS. This CDR3 contains 17 residues. The V segment lost 4 bases and the J segment 0 bases; nucleotides outside the gene matches: 7. CDR3: CASSGTGRSSTNEKLFF. Written as DNA, the CDR3 is TGTGCCAGCAGTGGGACAGGGCGCTCATCAACTAATGAAAAACTGTTTTTT.

The chain couples TRBV29-1 to TRBJ1-1; TRBD1 matches 7 bases. This CDR3 spans 13 amino acids. The germline gives CDR1 SQVTM, CDR2 ANQGSEA. V dropped 6 bases and J dropped 2; count of bases not matched to a gene: 6. The CDR3, as DNA: TGCAGCGTCCGACAGGGATCTAACACTGAAGCTTTCTTT. Its translation: CSVRQGSNTEAFF.